The 18 T cell receptor beta chains presented below share a single source sample, sequenced in a study of CD8+ T cells in alopecia areata. Once RNA had been extracted, it was reverse transcribed into cDNA to act as the sequencing template. Sequencing was performed with immunoSEQ multiplex PCR; in TCRdb, only in-frame clones are kept and a portion is missing. The sample contains about 200,000 clones, 45% to 70% of which appear only once. Specimen: CD8+ T cells sorted from blood. These receptors were obtained from a human donor in good health.

The gene calls are TRBV27 and TRBJ2-1, with D hard to call. The germline gives CDR1 MNHEY, CDR2 SMNVEV (reference sequence). The CDR3 is made up of 14 amino acids. V lost 4 bases and J lost 0, with 7 bases in between. The CDR3 protein is CASSSESSYNEQFF. CDR3 coding DNA: TGTGCCAGCAGTTCAGAAAGCTCCTACAATGAGCAGTTCTTC.

The chain carries TRBV4-1 and TRBJ2-7, with TRBD2 matching 7 bases. The V segment lost 1 base and the J segment 3 bases; nucleotides outside the gene matches: 6. Germline V gene sequence: CDR1 MGHRA, CDR2 YSYEKL. The CDR3 sequence is 15 residues long. DNA of the CDR3: TGCGCCAGCAGCCAAGGCGGGAGCGGGATCTACGAGCAGTACTTC. As protein: CASSQGGSGIYEQYF.

A single count supports this clone. This sequence joins TRBV30 and TRBJ2-1; 11 bases line up with TRBD2. The CDR3 totals 15 residues. The V gene end was trimmed by 4 bases and the J gene end by 7 bases; junction bases not matched to a gene: 9. Germline V CDR1 and CDR2: GTSNPN, SVGIG (reference sequence). The CDR3 reads CAWTLTSGARNEQFF. The DNA for the CDR3 is TGTGCCTGGACCCTGACTAGCGGGGCGAGAAATGAGCAGTTCTTC.

The chain is built from TRBV2 and TRBJ1-2; maybe TRBD1 (6 bases). V was cut by 6 bases and J by 4 bases, with 18 bases left in between. CDR1 is SNHLY and CDR2 is FYNNEI in the germline V gene. The CDR3 contains 15 residues. CDR3 region: CASSTRDTESYGYTF. For the CDR3, the DNA is TGTGCCAGCAGCACCCGGGACACCGAAAGCTATGGCTACACCTTC.

CDR3 coding DNA: TGCAGCGTTCCAAAGGGAGTCTATGGCTACACCTTC. It codes for CSVPKGVYGYTF. The J gene is TRBJ1-2, the V gene TRBV29-1; D is uncertain. Trimming stripped 5 bases from V and 4 bases from J, with 11 bases between. The CDR3 sequence is 12 residues long. Germline-derived CDR1 and CDR2 are SQVTM and ANQGSEA.

Note on this clone: Other DNA sequences in the same sample also yield this CDR3. The rearrangement links TRBV25-1 to TRBJ2-5, with no clear D. The CDR3 loop spans 11 amino acids. Germline loops: CDR1 MGHDK, CDR2 SYGVNS. Trimming removed 4 bases from V and 1 base from J, with 1 base in between. In DNA form, the CDR3 reads TGTGCCAGCAGTGGCCAAGAGACCCAGTACTTC. Translating gives CASSGQETQYF. Drawing the rest from reference TRBV25-1 and TRBJ2-5, the complete variable domain is EADIYQTPRYLVIGTGKKITLECSQTMGHDKMYWYQQDPGMELHLIHYSYGVNSTEKGDLSSESTVSRIRTEHFPLTLESARPSHTSQYLCASSGQETQYFGPGTRLLVL.

There are a few counts of this clone. V is TRBV19 and J is TRBJ1-2; 8 positions agree with TRBD1. J gave up 5 bases and V 5 bases, and 4 bases lay outside the gene matches. Germline V lookup: CDR1 LNHDA, CDR2 SQIVND (reference sequence). CDR3 length: 13 residues. The CDR3 region has the DNA TGTGCCAGTAGTGGACAGGGTCCATATGGCTACACCTTC. This translates into CASSGQGPYGYTF.

V and J are TRBV27 and TRBJ2-5; D gene unclear. The CDR3 spans 14 residues. From germline, CDR1 is MNHEY and CDR2 SMNVEV (reference sequence). Trimming stripped 3 bases from V and 0 bases from J, with 8 bases between. The CDR3 region has the DNA TGTGCCAGCAGTTTGGAGCCGTACCAAGAGACCCAGTACTTC. Encoded protein: CASSLEPYQETQYF.

The chain has TRBV6-5 and TRBJ2-1; D remains unclear. Trimming took off 6 bases at V and 5 bases at J, with 8 bases between the two ends. The CDR3 has 12 amino acids. Germline V gene sequence: CDR1 MNHEY, CDR2 SVGAGI. CDR3 region: CASSLPHNEQFF. CDR3 coding DNA: TGTGCCAGCAGCTTACCCCACAATGAGCAGTTCTTC.

V and J are TRBV13 and TRBJ1-1; the D gene is possibly TRBD1 (6 bases). Per germline, CDR1 PRHDT and CDR2 FYEKMQ (reference sequence). The CDR3 totals 14 residues. Trimming stripped 5 bases from V and 4 bases from J, with 14 bases between. CDR3 residues: CASSLTGWSTEAFF. The CDR3 region has the DNA TGTGCCAGCAGCCTCACAGGGTGGAGCACTGAAGCTTTCTTT.

The V call is TRBV29-1, the J call TRBJ2-5; either TRBD1 or TRBD2 may supply D (5 bases each). This CDR3 comprises 12 residues. The V and J ends lost 3 bases and 7 bases respectively, with 12 bases between them. Germline CDR1 SQVTM, CDR2 ANQGSEA. The DNA for the CDR3 is TGCAGCGTTGAGAGGGGAGAGACGACCCAGTACTTC. Residues: CSVERGETTQYF.

The rearrangement joins TRBV9 to TRBJ2-7; TRBD1 matches at 8 bases. V shed 4 bases, J shed 4 bases, and the junction held 13 bases outside the gene matches. The CDR3 length is 16 residues. CDR1 and CDR2 from the germline V gene are SGDLS and YYNGEE. The DNA of the CDR3 is TGTGCCAGCAGCTCCAGTGCCGGGACAGGATGGTACGAGCAGTACTTC. Its protein is CASSSSAGTGWYEQYF.

The rearrangement uses TRBV7-9 and TRBJ1-5, with TRBD1 as a possible D gene (6 bases). Trimming took 4 bases from V and 4 from J, leaving 8 bases between them. CDR3 length: 13 residues. CDR1 is SEHNR, CDR2 FQNEAQ, per germline (reference sequence). In DNA, the CDR3 is TGTGCCAGCAGCTCAACAGGGAATCAGCCCCAGCATTTT. Amino acid sequence: CASSSTGNQPQHF.

This clone came up a few times. The rearrangement links TRBV28 to TRBJ2-7; 7 positions match TRBD1. Germline V CDR1 and CDR2: MDHEN, SYDVKM. CDR3 length: 15 amino acids. Trimming cost V 4 bases and J 0 bases; bases outside gene matches: 6. DNA of the CDR3: TGTGCCAGCAGTTCCCCCGGGACAGCCTCCTACGAGCAGTACTTC. It encodes CASSSPGTASYEQYF. Full variable domain (missing parts from reference TRBV28 and TRBJ2-7): DVKVTQSSRYLVKRTGEKVFLECVQDMDHENMFWYRQDPGLGLRLIYFSYDVKMKEKGDIPEGYSVSREKKERFSLILESASTNQTSMYLCASSSPGTASYEQYFGPGTRLTVT.

The chain links TRBV6-5 to TRBJ2-3; D not resolved. Trimming removed 10 bases from V and 0 bases from J, with 8 bases in between. There are 12 residues in the CDR3. Germline V gene lookup returns CDR1 MNHEY and CDR2 SVGAGI. Written as DNA, the CDR3 is TGTGCCACCCGCGGCAGCACAGATACGCAGTATTTT. Its protein product is CATRGSTDTQYF.

The chain links TRBV7-6 to TRBJ2-1; 10 positions match TRBD2. V lost 3 bases, J lost 10 bases, and 9 bases stayed unmatched. CDR3 length equals 15 residues. CDR1 SGHVS and CDR2 FNYEAQ come from the germline V gene. In DNA form, the CDR3 reads TGTGCCAGCAGCTTCCTAGCGGGGGAGGGAGAAGAGCAGTTCTTC. Its protein is CASSFLAGEGEEQFF.

The chain uses TRBV29-1 and TRBJ2-7; 8 nucleotides match TRBD2. The CDR3 runs 11 residues. With 4 bases clipped from V and 12 bases from J, the junction kept 8 bases outside the gene matches. Germline loops: CDR1 SQVTM, CDR2 ANQGSEA. Here the CDR3 DNA reads TGCAGCGTTGTTCGGGAGGGTGGGCTGTACTTC. Translating gives CSVVREGGLYF.

A few counts support this clone. The genes are TRBV12-5 and TRBJ2-7; D might be TRBD2 (7 bases). This CDR3 has 15 residues. Germline V lookup: CDR1 LGHNT, CDR2 FRNRAP. V was trimmed by 3 bases and J by 5 bases, leaving 17 bases between them. The CDR3 region is CASGFNGGPLDEQYF. The CDR3 nucleotides read TGTGCTAGTGGTTTCAACGGGGGGCCTCTGGACGAGCAGTACTTC.